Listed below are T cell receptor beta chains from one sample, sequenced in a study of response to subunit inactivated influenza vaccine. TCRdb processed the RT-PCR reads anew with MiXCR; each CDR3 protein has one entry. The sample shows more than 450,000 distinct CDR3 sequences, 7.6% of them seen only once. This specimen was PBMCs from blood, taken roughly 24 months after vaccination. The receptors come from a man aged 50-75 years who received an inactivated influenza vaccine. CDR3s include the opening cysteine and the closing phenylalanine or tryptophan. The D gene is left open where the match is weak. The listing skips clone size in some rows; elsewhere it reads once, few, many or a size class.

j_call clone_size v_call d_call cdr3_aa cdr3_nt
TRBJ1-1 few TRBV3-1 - CASSQVEGGTEAFF TGTGCCAGCAGCCAAGTTGAGGGAGGCACTGAAGCTTTCTTT
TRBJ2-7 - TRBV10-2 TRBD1 CASSVDRAHEQYF TGCGCCAGCAGTGTGGACAGGGCTCACGAGCAGTACTTC
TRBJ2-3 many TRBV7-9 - CASSPAGDTQYF TGTGCCAGCAGCCCCGCGGGGGATACGCAGTATTTT
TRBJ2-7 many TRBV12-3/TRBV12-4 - CASSLSGLISHEQYF TGTGCCAGCAGTTTATCTGGACTCATCAGCCACGAGCAGTACTTC
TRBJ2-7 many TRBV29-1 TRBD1 CSVEIPDRVYEQYF TGCAGCGTTGAAATCCCGGACAGGGTTTACGAGCAGTACTTC
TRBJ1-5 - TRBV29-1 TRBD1 CSVLLTGTGNQPQHF TGCAGCGTTTTACTGACAGGGACGGGCAATCAGCCCCAGCATTTT
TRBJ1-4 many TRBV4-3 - CASSQDLFVENEKLFF TGCGCCAGCAGCCAAGATCTATTCGTGGAGAATGAAAAACTGTTTTTT
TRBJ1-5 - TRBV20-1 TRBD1 CSAGNPTGRGNQPQHF TGCAGTGCTGGTAACCCGACAGGGCGCGGCAATCAGCCCCAGCATTTT
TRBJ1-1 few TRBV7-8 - CASSLTLINTEAFF TGTGCCAGCAGCTTAACTCTTATAAACACTGAAGCTTTCTTT
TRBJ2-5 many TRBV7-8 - CASSRLVDGKETQYF TGTGCCAGCAGTAGACTAGTAGACGGAAAAGAGACCCAGTACTTC
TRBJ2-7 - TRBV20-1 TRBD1 CSAQDRGNYEQYF TGCAGTGCTCAGGACAGGGGGAACTACGAGCAGTACTTC
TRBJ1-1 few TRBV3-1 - CASSKGTGRGNTEAFF TGTGCCAGCAGCAAAGGTACAGGGAGGGGGAACACTGAAGCTTTCTTT
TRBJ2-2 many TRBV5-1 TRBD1 CASSPGTGGFWNTGELFF TGCGCCAGCAGCCCCGGGACAGGGGGCTTTTGGAACACCGGGGAGCTGTTTTTT
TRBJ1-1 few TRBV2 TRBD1 CASSGQGFGEAFF TGTGCCAGCAGCGGACAGGGGTTCGGTGAAGCTTTCTTT
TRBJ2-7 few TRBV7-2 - CASSLVGVRDPNEQYF TGTGCCAGCAGCTTAGTAGGGGTAAGGGACCCCAACGAGCAGTACTTC
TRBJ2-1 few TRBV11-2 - CASSLSSYGVWNEQFF TGTGCCAGCAGCTTGTCCTCATATGGGGTTTGGAATGAGCAGTTCTTC
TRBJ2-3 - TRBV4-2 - CASSQGRGTADTQYF TGTGCCAGCAGCCAAGGGAGGGGGACCGCAGATACGCAGTATTTT
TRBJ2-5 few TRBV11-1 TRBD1 CASSPSRGQGETQYF TGTGCCAGCAGCCCCTCTCGGGGACAGGGTGAGACCCAGTACTTC
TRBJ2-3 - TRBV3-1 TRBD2 CASSLRGGQDTQYF TGTGCCAGCAGCTTGCGGGGGGGCCAAGATACGCAGTATTTT
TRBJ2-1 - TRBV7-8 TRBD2 CASSPLRGLADYNEQFF TGTGCCAGCAGCCCCTTGAGGGGACTAGCGGACTACAATGAGCAGTTCTTC
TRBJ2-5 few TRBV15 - CATSSLGRGEETQYF TGTGCCACCAGCAGTCTTGGGCGGGGTGAAGAGACCCAGTACTTC
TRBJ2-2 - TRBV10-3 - CAIRAGATNTGELFF TGTGCCATCAGGGCGGGGGCGACTAACACCGGGGAGCTGTTTTTT
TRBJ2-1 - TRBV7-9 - CASSLRTLGNNEQFF TGTGCCAGCAGTCTGCGGACCCTGGGCAACAATGAGCAGTTCTTC
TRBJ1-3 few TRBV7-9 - CATPSDRTGNTIYF TGTGCCACCCCGAGCGATCGAACTGGAAACACCATATATTTT
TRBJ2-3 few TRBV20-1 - CSARGKRAVSTDTQYF TGCAGTGCTAGAGGAAAAAGAGCGGTTAGCACAGATACGCAGTATTTT
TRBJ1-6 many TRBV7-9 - CASSTWDSYNSPLHF TGTGCCAGCAGCACCTGGGACTCCTATAATTCACCCCTCCACTTT
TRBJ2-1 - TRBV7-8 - CASSLALGGEQFF TGTGCCAGCAGCTTAGCGTTGGGGGGTGAGCAGTTCTTC
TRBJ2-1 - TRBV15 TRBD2 CATRAGGSYNEQFF TGTGCCACCAGAGCGGGAGGGAGTTACAATGAGCAGTTCTTC
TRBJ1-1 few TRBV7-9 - CASSLWSVGSEAFF TGTGCCAGCAGCTTATGGTCAGTTGGGTCTGAAGCTTTCTTT
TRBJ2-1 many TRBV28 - CASSRGYNEQFF TGTGCCAGCAGTCGGGGGTACAATGAGCAGTTCTTC
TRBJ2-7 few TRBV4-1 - CASSQESSLLYEQYF TGCGCCAGCAGCCAAGAATCTAGCCTTCTCTACGAGCAGTACTTC
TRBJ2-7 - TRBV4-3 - CASSQERAASYEQYF TGCGCCAGCAGCCAAGAACGGGCAGCCTCCTACGAGCAGTACTTC
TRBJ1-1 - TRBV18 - CASSSSPGFTEAFF TGTGCCAGCTCATCCTCCCCAGGGTTCACTGAAGCTTTCTTT
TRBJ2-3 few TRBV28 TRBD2 CASSTFGTRSDTQYF TGTGCCAGCAGTACGTTCGGGACTAGGAGCGATACGCAGTATTTT
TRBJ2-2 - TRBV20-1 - CSASRLAPTNTGELFF TGCAGTGCTAGTCGGCTAGCGCCAACGAACACCGGGGAGCTGTTTTTT
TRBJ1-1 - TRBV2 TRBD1 CASRPDRVNTEAFF TGTGCCAGCAGGCCGGACAGGGTGAACACTGAAGCTTTCTTT
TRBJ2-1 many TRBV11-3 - CASSLAAPNEQFF TGTGCCAGCAGCTTAGCAGCCCCCAATGAGCAGTTCTTC
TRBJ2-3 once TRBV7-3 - CASSSIGLAMGSDTQYF TGTGCCAGCAGCTCGATTGGGCTGGCGATGGGGTCAGATACGCAGTATTTT
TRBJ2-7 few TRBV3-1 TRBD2 CASSPGTRTYEQYF TGTGCCAGCAGCCCAGGGACTAGAACCTACGAGCAGTACTTC
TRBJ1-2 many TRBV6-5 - CASSYGHGYTF TGTGCCAGCAGTTACGGGCATGGCTACACCTTC
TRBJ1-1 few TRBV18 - CASSPRPGMNTEAFF TGTGCCAGCTCACCCCGCCCCGGAATGAACACTGAAGCTTTCTTT
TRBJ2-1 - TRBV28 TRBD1 CASSTPGQSYNEQFF TGTGCCAGCAGTACACCGGGACAGTCCTACAATGAGCAGTTCTTC
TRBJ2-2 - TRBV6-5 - CASSYSRDTGELFF TGTGCCAGCAGTTACTCGAGGGACACCGGGGAGCTGTTTTTT
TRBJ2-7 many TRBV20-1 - CSARGILYSYEQYF TGCAGTGCTAGAGGGATCCTATACTCCTACGAGCAGTACTTC
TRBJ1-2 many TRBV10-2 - CASTTSPANYGYTF TGCGCCAGCACAACATCTCCGGCCAACTATGGCTACACCTTC
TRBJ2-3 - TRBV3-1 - CASSQDYLGRSQYF TGTGCCAGCAGCCAGGACTACCTAGGAAGGTCGCAGTATTTT
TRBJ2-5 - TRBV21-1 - CASSKALLEPTKSQGGSGQETQYF TGTGCCAGCAGCAAAGCGCTTTTAGAACCCACGAAGTCACAGGGAGGGTCGGGTCAAGAGACCCAGTACTTC
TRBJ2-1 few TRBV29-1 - CSVYGMGAGRNSGEQFF TGCAGCGTTTACGGAATGGGGGCCGGGCGCAATAGTGGTGAGCAGTTCTTC
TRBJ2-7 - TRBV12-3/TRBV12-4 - CASSLRGGADEQYF TGTGCCAGCAGTTTACGGGGTGGGGCCGACGAGCAGTACTTC
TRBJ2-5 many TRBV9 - CASSVESGRGGTQYF TGTGCCAGCAGCGTAGAGTCAGGCAGGGGGGGGACCCAGTACTTC
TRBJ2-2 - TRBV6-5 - CASSYSNANTGELFF TGTGCCAGCAGTTACTCGAACGCGAACACCGGGGAGCTGTTTTTT
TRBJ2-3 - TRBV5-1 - CASSPEGLSLEDTQYF TGCGCCAGCAGCCCGGAGGGACTCTCTTTAGAAGATACGCAGTATTTT
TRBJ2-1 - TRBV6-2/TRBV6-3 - CASSDPFGADEQFF TGTGCCAGCAGTGACCCGTTTGGGGCCGATGAGCAGTTCTTC
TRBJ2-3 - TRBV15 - CATSGGTHTSTDTQYF TGTGCCACCAGCGGCGGGACACATACTAGCACAGATACGCAGTATTTT
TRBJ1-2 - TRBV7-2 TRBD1 CASSLETSGGYGYTF TGTGCCAGCAGCTTAGAAACGTCAGGGGGCTATGGCTACACCTTC
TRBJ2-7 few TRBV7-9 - CASSLAGLSEQYF TGTGCCAGCAGCTTAGCGGGCCTTTCCGAGCAGTACTTC
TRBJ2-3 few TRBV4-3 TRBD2 CASSQAFTSGIGDTQYF TGCGCCAGCAGCCAAGCATTCACTAGCGGGATTGGAGATACGCAGTATTTT
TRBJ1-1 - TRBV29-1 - CSVGTTDGFKGVEAFF TGCAGCGTTGGAACAACGGACGGATTTAAAGGTGTTGAAGCTTTCTTT
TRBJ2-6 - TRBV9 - CASSASGGYSGANVLTF TGTGCCAGCAGCGCGAGTGGGGGGTACTCTGGGGCCAACGTCCTGACTTTC
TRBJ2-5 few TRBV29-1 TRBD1 CSVEGRGYQETQYF TGCAGCGTTGAAGGCAGGGGGTACCAAGAGACCCAGTACTTC